Below are 2 T cell receptor beta chains sequenced from a single sample in a study of blood T cells in healthy people across ages. It was with a sample-barcoded 5' primer and a J-beta primer mix that a second PCR of roughly 7 to 11 cycles was run. MiXCR, applied by TCRdb to the 5' RACE reads, yields one record per CDR3 protein. The sample consists of some 1,500,000 distinct CDR3 sequences, approximately 43% of them appearing once. The sample taken for sequencing was blood. These receptors came from a young woman in good health.

This clonotype was observed a few times. The CDR3: CASSQDRVFAYEQFF. CDR3 DNA: TGCGCCAGCAGCCAAGATCGAGTCTTCGCCTATGAGCAGTTCTTC. The chain recombines TRBV4-1 with TRBJ2-1; D call uncertain. Germline CDR1 and CDR2: MGHRA and YSYEKL. The CDR3 is 15 amino acids. Trimming pared 0 bases from V and 8 bases from J, leaving 14 bases between.

In this sample, this clonotype turned up a few times. This chain connects TRBV12-3 or TRBV12-4 to TRBJ2-1; 7 nucleotides line up with TRBD2. J gave up 0 bases and V 5 bases, and 4 bases lay outside the gene matches. The CDR3 covers 15 residues. CDR3 in DNA: TGTGCCAGCAGTCCTCAGCGGGGCTCCTACAATGAGCAGTTCTTC. Protein sequence: CASSPQRGSYNEQFF.